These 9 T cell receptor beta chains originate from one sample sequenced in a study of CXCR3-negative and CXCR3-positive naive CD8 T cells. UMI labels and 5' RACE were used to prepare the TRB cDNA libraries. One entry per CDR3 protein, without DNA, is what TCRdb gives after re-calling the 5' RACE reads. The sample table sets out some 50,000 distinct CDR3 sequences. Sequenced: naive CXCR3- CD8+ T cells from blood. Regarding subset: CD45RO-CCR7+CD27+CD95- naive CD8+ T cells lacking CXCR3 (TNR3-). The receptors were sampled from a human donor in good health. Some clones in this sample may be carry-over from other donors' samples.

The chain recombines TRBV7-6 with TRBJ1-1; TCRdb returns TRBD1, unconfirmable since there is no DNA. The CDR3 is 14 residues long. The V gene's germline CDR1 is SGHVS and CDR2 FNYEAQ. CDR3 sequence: CASSLDSQGTEAFF. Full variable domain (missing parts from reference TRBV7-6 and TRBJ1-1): GAGVSQSPRYKVTKRGQDVALRCDPISGHVSLYWYRQALGQGPEFLTYFNYEAQQDKSGLPNDRFSAERPEGSISTLTIQRTEQRDSAMYRCASSLDSQGTEAFFGQGTRLTVV.

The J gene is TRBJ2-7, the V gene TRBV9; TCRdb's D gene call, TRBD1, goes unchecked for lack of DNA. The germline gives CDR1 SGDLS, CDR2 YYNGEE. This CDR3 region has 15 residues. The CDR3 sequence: CASSPDRGGLYEQYF.

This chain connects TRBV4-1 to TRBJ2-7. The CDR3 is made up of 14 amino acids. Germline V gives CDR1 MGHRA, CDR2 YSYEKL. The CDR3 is CASSQSQVGSEQYF.

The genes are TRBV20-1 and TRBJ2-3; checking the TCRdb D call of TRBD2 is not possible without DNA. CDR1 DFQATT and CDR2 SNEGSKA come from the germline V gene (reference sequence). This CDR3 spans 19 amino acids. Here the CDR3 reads CSAAPGISGTSVRGDTQYF.

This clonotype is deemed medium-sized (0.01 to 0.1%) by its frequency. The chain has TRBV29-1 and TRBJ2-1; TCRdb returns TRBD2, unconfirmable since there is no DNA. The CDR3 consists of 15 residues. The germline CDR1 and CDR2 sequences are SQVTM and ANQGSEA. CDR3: CSVEFGAGVGNEQFF.

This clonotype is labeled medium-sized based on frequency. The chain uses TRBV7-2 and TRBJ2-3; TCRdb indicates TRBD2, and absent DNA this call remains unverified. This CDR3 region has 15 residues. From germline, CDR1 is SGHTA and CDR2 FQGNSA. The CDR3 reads CASSPTGGPGDTQYF.

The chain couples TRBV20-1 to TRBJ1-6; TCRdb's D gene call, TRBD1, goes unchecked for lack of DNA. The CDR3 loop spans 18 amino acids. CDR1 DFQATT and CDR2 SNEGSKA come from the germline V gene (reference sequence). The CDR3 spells CSARDPWGESSYNSPLHF.

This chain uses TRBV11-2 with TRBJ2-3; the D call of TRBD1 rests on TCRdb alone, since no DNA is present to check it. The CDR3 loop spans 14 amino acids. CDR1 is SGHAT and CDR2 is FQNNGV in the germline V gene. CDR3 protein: CARGASQGTDTQYF.

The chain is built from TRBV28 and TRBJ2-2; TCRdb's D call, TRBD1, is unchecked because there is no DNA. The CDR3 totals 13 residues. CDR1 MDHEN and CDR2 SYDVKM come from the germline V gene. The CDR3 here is CASSFPFPGELFF.